This TCR beta chain was sequenced for a study of T cells in narcolepsy. Whole-study context: Donors had narcolepsy type 1 or type 2, or were healthy controls. Study findings and constraints: Autoreactive HCRT-specific and TRIB2-specific clonotypes were marked in same-patient CSF-versus-blood CD4+ comparisons.

Comment on this clone: The antigen is undetermined.

Produced via immunoSEQ multiplex PCR; TCRdb's table is partial and in-frame only. The table includes about 3,400 clones, around 68% detected once. In germline, CDR1 is PRHDT, CDR2 FYEKMQ (reference sequence). The CDR3 is 15 residues long. V lost 0 bases, J lost 3 bases, and 12 bases lay in between. Source material: CD45RA- memory CD8+ T cells from PBMCs. This receptor was identified in a human donor with narcolepsy. This chain connects TRBV13 to TRBJ2-7; TRBD1 is a possible D gene (5 bases). CDR3 in amino acids: CASSLGTGNLYEQYF. CDR3 bases: TGTGCCAGCAGCTTAGGCACAGGAAACCTCTACGAGCAGTACTTC.